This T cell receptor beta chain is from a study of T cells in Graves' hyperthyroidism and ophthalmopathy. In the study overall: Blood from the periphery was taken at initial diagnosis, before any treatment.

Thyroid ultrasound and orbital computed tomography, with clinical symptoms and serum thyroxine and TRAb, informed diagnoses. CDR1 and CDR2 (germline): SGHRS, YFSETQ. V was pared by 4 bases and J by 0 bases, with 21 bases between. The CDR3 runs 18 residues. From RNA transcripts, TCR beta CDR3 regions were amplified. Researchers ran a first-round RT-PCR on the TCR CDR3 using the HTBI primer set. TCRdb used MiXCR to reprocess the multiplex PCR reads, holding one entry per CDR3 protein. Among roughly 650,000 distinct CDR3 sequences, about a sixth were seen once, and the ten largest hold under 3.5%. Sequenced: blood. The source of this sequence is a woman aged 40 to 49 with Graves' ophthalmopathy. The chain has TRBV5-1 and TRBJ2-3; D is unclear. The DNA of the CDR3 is TGCGCCAGCAGCCCACTTGGTGTCGCAAGTAGGAGCACAGATACGCAGTATTTT. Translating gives CASSPLGVASRSTDTQYF.